This entry lists 20 T cell receptor beta chains sequenced from one sample in a study of control samples from healthy donors and cancer patients. Some clones are missing from TCRdb's copy, which holds only in-frame ones; the method was immunoSEQ multiplex PCR. The sample includes about 180,000 clones, 91% of them seen just once. Source material: blood. Receptor source: a woman between 35 and 50 years old in good health.

This clone was detected only a few times. The gene calls are TRBV6-5 and TRBJ2-3, with a possible D match to TRBD2 (6 bases). CDR1 and CDR2 (germline): MNHEY, SVGAGI. The V end was cut by 7 bases, the J end by 1 base, with 15 bases between. This CDR3 contains 15 residues. CDR3 sequence: CASTLKGGGTDTQYF. Written as DNA, the CDR3 is TGTGCCAGCACTTTAAAGGGCGGGGGCACAGATACGCAGTATTTT.

This clone was observed a few times. The rearrangement joins TRBV3-1 (or the pseudogene TRBV3-2) to TRBJ2-5, with 7 positions matching TRBD2. Trimming took 5 bases from V and 4 from J; bases not matched to a gene: 4. The germline V gene encodes CDR1 LGHDT and CDR2 YNNKEL (reference sequence). CDR3 size: 13 residues. The CDR3 is CASSSWGGETQYF. CDR3 in DNA: TGTGCCAGCAGCTCTTGGGGGGGAGAGACCCAGTACTTC.

The gene calls are TRBV21-1 and TRBJ2-7; TRBD2 reflects the table's D call only, with no check against the DNA. TRBV21-1 is deemed a pseudogene. This CDR3 has 15 residues. CDR3 DNA: TGTGCCAGCAGCAAAGTCGTCCTAGGTTTCTACGAGCAGTACTTC. It codes for CASSKVVLGFYEQYF.

The CDR3 sequence: CASSFLLAGHGADTQYF. The CDR3 DNA is TGTGCCAGCAGTTTTCTATTAGCGGGGCATGGGGCAGATACGCAGTATTTT. The V gene is TRBV27, the J gene TRBJ2-3, with TRBD2 identical over 8 bases. V was clipped by 3 bases and J by 4 bases; unmatched bases: 12. The CDR3 contains 17 residues. The germline V gene has CDR1 MNHEY and CDR2 SMNVEV (reference sequence).

The chain is built from TRBV4-1 and TRBJ2-1; TRBD2 might be the D (6 bases). This CDR3 region has 16 residues. V was pared by 4 bases and J by 7 bases, with 20 bases between. Germline CDR1 MGHRA, CDR2 YSYEKL. As DNA, the CDR3 is TGCGCCAGCAGCCTCGTCTTAAGCGGGCCGAATAATGAGCAGTTCTTC. It yields the protein CASSLVLSGPNNEQFF.

In its sample, this clone was seen a few times. In nucleotides, the CDR3 is TGTGCCAGCAGCCAAGATCGAGAACAGCCCCAGCATTTT. Encoded protein: CASSQDREQPQHF. V gene TRBV3-1 (or the pseudogene TRBV3-2) combines with J gene TRBJ1-5; the D is unclear. Trimming took 0 bases from V and 7 from J, leaving 7 bases between them. The germline V gene encodes CDR1 LGHDT and CDR2 YNNKEL (reference sequence). The length of the CDR3 is 13 residues.

The chain links TRBV7-3 to TRBJ2-5, with D possibly TRBD2 on 6 matching bases. This CDR3 contains 16 residues. V lost 1 base and J 2 bases, leaving 14 bases between the germline ends. CDR1 is SGHTA, CDR2 FQGTGA, per germline. CDR3 protein: CASSLRWGGDQETQYF. The CDR3 DNA sequence: TGTGCCAGCAGCTTAAGGTGGGGCGGGGATCAAGAGACCCAGTACTTC.

The V call is TRBV7-9, the J call TRBJ1-1; a weak D match, TRBD1 (5 bases). The V end lost 6 bases, the J end lost 5 bases, and 19 bases lay between the germline ends. This CDR3 has 15 amino acids. The germline gives CDR1 SEHNR, CDR2 FQNEAQ (reference sequence). CDR3 in amino acids: CASRPLQAGGTEAFF. The CDR3, as DNA: TGTGCCAGCAGACCCCTCCAGGCGGGGGGAACTGAAGCTTTCTTT.

The chain employs TRBV5-1 and TRBJ1-2; D may be TRBD1 (6 bases). The CDR3 runs to 12 residues. Looked up from germline, CDR1 is SGHRS and CDR2 is YFSETQ. V dropped 4 bases and J dropped 8 bases, with 12 bases sitting between them. CDR3 residues: CASSGTGWGYTF. As DNA, the CDR3 is TGCGCCAGCAGCGGTACAGGGTGGGGCTACACCTTC. Together with reference TRBV5-1 and TRBJ1-2, the CDR3 gives the full variable domain: KAGVTQTPRYLIKTRGQQVTLSCSPISGHRSVSWYQQTPGQGLQFLFEYFSETQRNKGNFPGRFSGRQFSNSRSEMNVSTLELGDSALYLCASSGTGWGYTFGSGTRLTVV.

V is TRBV27 and J is TRBJ2-7; TRBD1 or TRBD2 may be the D gene (5 bases each). This CDR3 is 14 amino acids long. Germline V gene sequence: CDR1 MNHEY, CDR2 SMNVEV (reference sequence). Trimming cost V 5 bases and J 3 bases, with 14 bases left between them. CDR3 loop: CASSPSGPYYEQYF. CDR3 nucleotide sequence: TGTGCCAGCAGTCCTTCGGGACCTTACTACGAGCAGTACTTC.

The rearrangement links TRBV4-1 to TRBJ1-1; 7 bases fit TRBD1. The trim removed 1 base at V and 10 bases at J, leaving 9 bases unmatched. The germline gives CDR1 MGHRA, CDR2 YSYEKL. CDR3 size: 14 residues. In DNA, the CDR3 is TGCGCCAGCAGCCAAGGACCAGGGGGAAGAGGAGCTTTCTTT. Translation gives CASSQGPGGRGAFF.

V is TRBV7-9 and J is TRBJ1-1, with D uncertain. This CDR3 is 13 amino acids long. Germline V gives CDR1 SEHNR, CDR2 FQNEAQ (reference sequence). V lost 1 base to trimming and J lost 1 base, with 4 bases between them. The DNA of the CDR3 is TGTGCCAGCAGCTTAGAGGAGAACACTGAAGCTTTCTTT. Its protein product is CASSLEENTEAFF.

The chain combines TRBV15 with TRBJ2-7, with TRBD1 identical over 11 bases. The CDR3 consists of 18 residues. Germline CDR1 reads LNHNV; CDR2 reads YYDKDF (reference sequence). V was pared by 2 bases and J by 3 bases, with 12 bases of the junction left unmatched. CDR3 loop: CATSRLGTGGLESYEQYF. CDR3 nucleotides: TGTGCCACCAGCAGACTGGGGACAGGGGGACTAGAAAGCTACGAGCAGTACTTC.

The V call is TRBV19, the J call TRBJ2-5, with D possibly called TRBD1 or TRBD2 (5 bases each). V lost 7 bases, J lost 5 bases, and 17 bases lay in between. This CDR3 is 14 amino acids long. Germline lookup yields CDR1 LNHDA and CDR2 SQIVND (reference sequence). In DNA form, the CDR3 reads TGTGCCAGTACCGAGGACGGCAGGGACGAGACCCAGTACTTC. This sequence encodes CASTEDGRDETQYF.

The genes are TRBV5-5 and TRBJ1-1; D not certain. Germline CDR1 SGHKS, CDR2 YYEKEE (reference sequence). Deletions cut 0 bases from V and 1 base from J, with 7 bases between. This CDR3 comprises 14 residues. The CDR3 here is CASSLERANTEAFF. The CDR3 DNA reads TGTGCCAGCAGCTTGGAACGGGCGAACACTGAAGCTTTCTTT.

The CDR3 sequence: CASSERVSSSGNTIYF. Here the CDR3 DNA reads TGTGCCAGCAGTGAAAGAGTCTCGAGCTCTGGAAACACCATATATTTT. This sequence joins TRBV6-1 and TRBJ1-3; the D is unclear. The V end lost 2 bases, the J end lost 0 bases, and 11 bases lay between the germline ends. The CDR3 runs to 16 residues. Germline V lookup: CDR1 MNHNS, CDR2 SASEGT.

V and J are TRBV20-1 and TRBJ1-1, with 7 positions matching TRBD1. The CDR3 totals 12 residues. V trimming: 3 bases; J trimming: 7 bases; junction bases outside the gene matches: 5. CDR1 is DFQATT and CDR2 is SNEGSKA in the germline V gene (reference sequence). The CDR3 sequence is CSASGWDSEAFF. In DNA, the CDR3 is TGCAGTGCTAGTGGTTGGGACAGTGAAGCTTTCTTT.

The chain is built from TRBV18 and TRBJ1-2; D is possibly TRBD1 (5 bases). The CDR3 is made up of 16 amino acids. V lost 0 bases, J lost 5 bases, and 16 bases lay in between. CDR1 is KGHSH, CDR2 LQKENI, per germline. CDR3 sequence (DNA): TGTGCCAGCTCACCACCCCGGAGGCAGGGAACTTATGGCTACACCTTC. Amino acids: CASSPPRRQGTYGYTF.

The chain carries TRBV6-5 and TRBJ1-2; 9 bases line up with TRBD1. The CDR3 totals 13 residues. V was pared by 8 bases and J by 5 bases, with 6 bases of the junction left unmatched. CDR1 is MNHEY, CDR2 SVGAGI, per germline. This CDR3 reads CASGVGQGYGYTF. CDR3 coding DNA: TGTGCCAGCGGGGTGGGACAGGGTTATGGCTACACCTTC.

This clone appeared once. This chain uses TRBV5-1 with TRBJ1-1, with 7 positions matching TRBD1. V lost 0 bases and J lost 7; bases outside the gene matches: 12. The CDR3 runs to 16 residues. Germline V gene sequence: CDR1 SGHRS, CDR2 YFSETQ. The CDR3 is CASSLDGSGGKFEAFF. CDR3 nucleotides: TGCGCCAGCAGCTTGGATGGATCAGGGGGTAAATTTGAAGCTTTCTTT. Together with reference TRBV5-1 and TRBJ1-1, the CDR3 gives the full variable domain: KAGVTQTPRYLIKTRGQQVTLSCSPISGHRSVSWYQQTPGQGLQFLFEYFSETQRNKGNFPGRFSGRQFSNSRSEMNVSTLELGDSALYLCASSLDGSGGKFEAFFGQGTRLTVV.